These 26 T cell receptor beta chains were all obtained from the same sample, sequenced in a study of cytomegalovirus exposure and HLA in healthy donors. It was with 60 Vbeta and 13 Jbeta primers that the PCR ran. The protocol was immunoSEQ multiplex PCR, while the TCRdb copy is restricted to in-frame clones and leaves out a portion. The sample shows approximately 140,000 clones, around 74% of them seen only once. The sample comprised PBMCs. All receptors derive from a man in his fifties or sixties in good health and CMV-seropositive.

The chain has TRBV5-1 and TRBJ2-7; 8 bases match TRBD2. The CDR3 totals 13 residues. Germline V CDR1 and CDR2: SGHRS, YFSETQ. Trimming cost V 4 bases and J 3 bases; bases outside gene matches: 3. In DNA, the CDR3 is TGCGCCAGCAGCCCGGCGGGGGGCTACGAGCAGTACTTC. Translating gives CASSPAGGYEQYF.

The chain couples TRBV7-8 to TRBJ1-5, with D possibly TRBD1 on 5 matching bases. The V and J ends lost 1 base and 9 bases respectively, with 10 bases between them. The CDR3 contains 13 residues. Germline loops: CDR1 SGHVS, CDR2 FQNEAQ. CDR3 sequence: CASSLEQARPQHF. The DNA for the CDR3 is TGTGCCAGCAGCTTAGAACAGGCCCGGCCCCAGCATTTT.

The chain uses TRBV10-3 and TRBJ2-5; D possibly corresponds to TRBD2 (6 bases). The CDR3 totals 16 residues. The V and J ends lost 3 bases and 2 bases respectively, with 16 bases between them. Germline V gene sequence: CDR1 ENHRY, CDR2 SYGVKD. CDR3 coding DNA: TGTGCCATCAGTGAACTCGGCGGGGCGGGTCAAGAGACCCAGTACTTC. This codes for CAISELGGAGQETQYF.

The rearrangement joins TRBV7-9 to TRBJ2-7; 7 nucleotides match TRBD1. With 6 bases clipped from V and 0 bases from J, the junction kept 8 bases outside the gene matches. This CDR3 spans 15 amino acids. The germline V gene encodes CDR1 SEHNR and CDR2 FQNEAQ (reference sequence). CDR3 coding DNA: TGTGCCAGCAGGTCACAGGGGCGCGACTCCTACGAGCAGTACTTC. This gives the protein CASRSQGRDSYEQYF.

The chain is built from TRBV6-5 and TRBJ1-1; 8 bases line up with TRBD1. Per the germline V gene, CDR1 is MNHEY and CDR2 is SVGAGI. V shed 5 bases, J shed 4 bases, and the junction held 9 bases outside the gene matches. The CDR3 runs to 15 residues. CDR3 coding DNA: TGTGCCAGCAGTCGAACCGGGACAGGTAGCACTGAAGCTTTCTTT. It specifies CASSRTGTGSTEAFF.

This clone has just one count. The CDR3 DNA sequence: TGTGCCAGCAGTTCCCGGGGGGATCAGCCCCAGCATTTT. It translates to CASSSRGDQPQHF. V and J are TRBV6-6 and TRBJ1-5; D possibly corresponds to TRBD1 (5 bases). The CDR3 contains 13 residues. In germline, CDR1 is MNHNY, CDR2 SVGAGI (reference sequence). V lost 4 bases and J lost 5, with 9 bases in between.

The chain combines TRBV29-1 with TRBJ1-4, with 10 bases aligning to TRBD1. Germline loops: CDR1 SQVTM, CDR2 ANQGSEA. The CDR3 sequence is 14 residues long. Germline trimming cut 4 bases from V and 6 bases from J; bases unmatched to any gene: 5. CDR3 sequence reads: CSVVLGTGDEKLFF. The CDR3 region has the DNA TGCAGCGTTGTACTAGGGACAGGGGATGAAAAACTGTTTTTT.

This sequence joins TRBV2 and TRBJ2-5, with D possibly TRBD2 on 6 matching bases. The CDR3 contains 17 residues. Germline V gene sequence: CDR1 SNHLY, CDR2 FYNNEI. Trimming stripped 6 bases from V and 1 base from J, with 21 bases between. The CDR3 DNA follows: TGTGCCAGCAGCGCAACAGTCTTTGGCGGGACCCAAGAGACCCAGTACTTC. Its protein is CASSATVFGGTQETQYF.

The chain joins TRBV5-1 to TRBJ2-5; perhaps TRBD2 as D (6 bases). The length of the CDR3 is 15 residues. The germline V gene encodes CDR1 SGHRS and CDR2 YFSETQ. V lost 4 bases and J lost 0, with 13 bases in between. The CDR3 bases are TGCGCCAGCAGCAATAGCGGAGCCGACCAAGAGACCCAGTACTTC. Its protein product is CASSNSGADQETQYF.

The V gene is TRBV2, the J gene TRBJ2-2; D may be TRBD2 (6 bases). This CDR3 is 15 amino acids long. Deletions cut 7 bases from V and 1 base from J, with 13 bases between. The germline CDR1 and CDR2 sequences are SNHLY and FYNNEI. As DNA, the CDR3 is TGTGCCAGCAACCGGGAGAGGGGGAACACCGGGGAGCTGTTTTTT. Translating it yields CASNRERGNTGELFF.

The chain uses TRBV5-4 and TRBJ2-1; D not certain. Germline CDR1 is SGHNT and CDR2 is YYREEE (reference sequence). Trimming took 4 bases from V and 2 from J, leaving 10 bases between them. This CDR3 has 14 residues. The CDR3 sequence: CASSARSTYNEQFF. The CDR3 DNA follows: TGTGCCAGCAGCGCCCGGTCGACCTACAATGAGCAGTTCTTC.

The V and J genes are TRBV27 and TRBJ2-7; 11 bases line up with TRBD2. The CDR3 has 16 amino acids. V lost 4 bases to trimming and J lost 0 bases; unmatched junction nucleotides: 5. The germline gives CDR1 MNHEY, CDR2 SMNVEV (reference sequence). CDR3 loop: CASSSLAGGSSYEQYF. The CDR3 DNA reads TGTGCCAGCAGTTCCCTAGCGGGAGGATCCTCCTACGAGCAGTACTTC.

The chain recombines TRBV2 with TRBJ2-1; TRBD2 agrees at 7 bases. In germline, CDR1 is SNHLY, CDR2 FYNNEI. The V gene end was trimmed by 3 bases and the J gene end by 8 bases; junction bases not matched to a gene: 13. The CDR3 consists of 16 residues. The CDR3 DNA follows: TGTGCCAGCAGTGATGAATGGGGGGGAGTGATCGATGAGCAGTTCTTC. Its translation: CASSDEWGGVIDEQFF.

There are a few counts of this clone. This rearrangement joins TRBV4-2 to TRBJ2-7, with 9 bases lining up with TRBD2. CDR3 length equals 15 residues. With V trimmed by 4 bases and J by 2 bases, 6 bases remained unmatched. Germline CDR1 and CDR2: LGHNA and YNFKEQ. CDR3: CASSRERGDTYEQYF. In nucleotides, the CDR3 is TGTGCCAGCAGCCGTGAGCGGGGGGACACCTACGAGCAGTACTTC.

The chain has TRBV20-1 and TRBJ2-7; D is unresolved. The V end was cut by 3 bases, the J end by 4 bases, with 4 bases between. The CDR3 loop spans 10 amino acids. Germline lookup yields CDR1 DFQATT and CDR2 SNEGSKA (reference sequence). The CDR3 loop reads CSASVYEQYF. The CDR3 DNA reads TGCAGTGCTAGCGTATACGAGCAGTACTTC.

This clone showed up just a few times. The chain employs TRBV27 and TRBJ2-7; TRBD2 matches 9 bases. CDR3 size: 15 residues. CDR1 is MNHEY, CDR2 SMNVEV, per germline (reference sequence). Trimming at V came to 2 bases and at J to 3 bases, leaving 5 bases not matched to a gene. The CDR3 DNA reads TGTGCCAGCAGTTTACGAAGCGGGAGGATCTACGAGCAGTACTTC. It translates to CASSLRSGRIYEQYF.

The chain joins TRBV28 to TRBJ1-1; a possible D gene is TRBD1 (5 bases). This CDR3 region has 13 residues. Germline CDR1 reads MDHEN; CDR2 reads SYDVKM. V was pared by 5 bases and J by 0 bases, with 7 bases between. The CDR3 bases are TGTGCCAGCAGTGACAGTCTGAACACTGAAGCTTTCTTT. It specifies CASSDSLNTEAFF. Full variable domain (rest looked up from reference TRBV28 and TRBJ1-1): DVKVTQSSRYLVKRTGEKVFLECVQDMDHENMFWYRQDPGLGLRLIYFSYDVKMKEKGDIPEGYSVSREKKERFSLILESASTNQTSMYLCASSDSLNTEAFFGQGTRLTVV.

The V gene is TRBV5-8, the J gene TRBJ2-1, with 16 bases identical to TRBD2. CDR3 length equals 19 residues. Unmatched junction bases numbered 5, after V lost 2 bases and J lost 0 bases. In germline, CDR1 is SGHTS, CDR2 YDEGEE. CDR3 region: CASSLMGLAGGDSYNEQFF. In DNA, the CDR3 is TGTGCCAGCAGCTTAATGGGACTAGCGGGAGGGGACTCCTACAATGAGCAGTTCTTC.

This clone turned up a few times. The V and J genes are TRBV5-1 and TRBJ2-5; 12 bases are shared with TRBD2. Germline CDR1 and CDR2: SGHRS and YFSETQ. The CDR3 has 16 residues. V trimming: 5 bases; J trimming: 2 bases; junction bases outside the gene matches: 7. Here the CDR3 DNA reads TGCGCCAGCAGGAGGGGGACTAGCGGGCCTCAAGAGACCCAGTACTTC. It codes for CASRRGTSGPQETQYF. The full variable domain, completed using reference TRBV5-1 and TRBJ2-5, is KAGVTQTPRYLIKTRGQQVTLSCSPISGHRSVSWYQQTPGQGLQFLFEYFSETQRNKGNFPGRFSGRQFSNSRSEMNVSTLELGDSALYLCASRRGTSGPQETQYFGPGTRLLVL.

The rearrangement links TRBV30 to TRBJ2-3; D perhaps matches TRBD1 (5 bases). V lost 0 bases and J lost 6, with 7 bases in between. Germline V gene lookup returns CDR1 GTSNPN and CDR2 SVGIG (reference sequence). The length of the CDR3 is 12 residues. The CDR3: CAWSVRVDTQYF. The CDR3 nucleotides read TGTGCCTGGAGTGTCAGGGTGGATACGCAGTATTTT.

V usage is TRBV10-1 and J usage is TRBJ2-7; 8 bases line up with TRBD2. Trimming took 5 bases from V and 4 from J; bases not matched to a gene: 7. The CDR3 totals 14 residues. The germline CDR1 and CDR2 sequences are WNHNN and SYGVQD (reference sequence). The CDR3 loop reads CASSPRTSSYEQYF. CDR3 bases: TGCGCCAGCAGTCCGAGGACTAGCAGTTACGAGCAGTACTTC.

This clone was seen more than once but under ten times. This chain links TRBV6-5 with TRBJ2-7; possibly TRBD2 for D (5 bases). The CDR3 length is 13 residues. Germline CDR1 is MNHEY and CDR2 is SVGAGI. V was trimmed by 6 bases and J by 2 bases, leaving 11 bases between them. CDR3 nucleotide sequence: TGTGCCAGCAGGGTGCACGGGGCCTACGAGCAGTACTTC. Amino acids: CASRVHGAYEQYF.

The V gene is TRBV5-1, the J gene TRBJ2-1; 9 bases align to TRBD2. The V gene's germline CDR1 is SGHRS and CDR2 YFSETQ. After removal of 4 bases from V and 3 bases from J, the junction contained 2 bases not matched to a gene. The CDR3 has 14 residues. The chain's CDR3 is CASSPSGVYNEQFF. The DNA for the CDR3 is TGCGCCAGCAGCCCTAGCGGGGTCTACAATGAGCAGTTCTTC.

The CDR3 nucleotides are TGTGCCAGCAGCTTACCCGGGACAGGGAAGACCGGGGAGCTGTTTTTT. Protein: CASSLPGTGKTGELFF. This chain uses TRBV7-9 with TRBJ2-2; 9 nucleotides agree with TRBD1. V was pared by 2 bases and J by 5 bases, with 6 bases of the junction left unmatched. Germline CDR1 is SEHNR and CDR2 is FQNEAQ (reference sequence). CDR3 length equals 16 residues.

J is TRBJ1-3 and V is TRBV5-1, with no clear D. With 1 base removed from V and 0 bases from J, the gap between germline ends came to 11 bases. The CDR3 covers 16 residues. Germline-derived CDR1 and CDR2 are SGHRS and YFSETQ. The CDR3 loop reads CASSLRPGNSGNTIYF. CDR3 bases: TGCGCCAGCAGCTTGCGACCGGGGAACTCTGGAAACACCATATATTTT.

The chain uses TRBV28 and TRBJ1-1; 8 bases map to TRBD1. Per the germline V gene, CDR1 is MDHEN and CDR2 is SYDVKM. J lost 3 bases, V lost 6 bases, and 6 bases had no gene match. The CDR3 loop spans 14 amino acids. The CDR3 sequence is CASRETGADTEAFF. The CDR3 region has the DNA TGTGCCAGCAGAGAGACAGGGGCTGACACTGAAGCTTTCTTT.